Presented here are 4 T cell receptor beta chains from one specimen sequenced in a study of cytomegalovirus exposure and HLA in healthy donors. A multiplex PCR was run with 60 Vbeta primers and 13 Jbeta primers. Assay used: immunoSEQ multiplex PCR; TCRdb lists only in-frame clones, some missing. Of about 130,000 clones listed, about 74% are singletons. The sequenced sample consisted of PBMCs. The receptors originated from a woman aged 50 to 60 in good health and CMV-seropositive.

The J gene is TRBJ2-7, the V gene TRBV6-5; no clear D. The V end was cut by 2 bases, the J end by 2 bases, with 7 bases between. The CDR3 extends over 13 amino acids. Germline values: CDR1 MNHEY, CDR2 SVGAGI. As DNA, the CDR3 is TGTGCCAGCAGTTACCACAGTCCCTACGAGCAGTACTTC. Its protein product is CASSYHSPYEQYF.

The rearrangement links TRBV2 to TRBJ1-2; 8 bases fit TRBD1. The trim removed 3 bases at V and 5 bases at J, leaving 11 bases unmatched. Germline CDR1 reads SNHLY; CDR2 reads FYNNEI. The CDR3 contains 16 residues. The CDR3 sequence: CASSEHSRNRGYGYTF. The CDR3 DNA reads TGTGCCAGCAGTGAGCATTCCAGGAACAGGGGGTATGGCTACACCTTC.

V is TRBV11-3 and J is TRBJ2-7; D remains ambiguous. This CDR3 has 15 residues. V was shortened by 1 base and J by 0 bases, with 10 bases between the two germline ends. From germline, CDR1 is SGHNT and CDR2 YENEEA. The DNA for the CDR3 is TGTGCCAGCAGCTTAGGGGCATCGAGCTCCTACGAGCAGTACTTC. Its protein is CASSLGASSSYEQYF.

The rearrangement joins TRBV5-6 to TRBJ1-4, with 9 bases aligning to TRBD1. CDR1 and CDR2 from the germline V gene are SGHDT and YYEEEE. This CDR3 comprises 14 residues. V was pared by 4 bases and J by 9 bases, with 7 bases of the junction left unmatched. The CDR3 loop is CASSHGQGSKKLFF. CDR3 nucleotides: TGTGCCAGCAGCCACGGACAGGGGAGTAAAAAACTGTTTTTT.